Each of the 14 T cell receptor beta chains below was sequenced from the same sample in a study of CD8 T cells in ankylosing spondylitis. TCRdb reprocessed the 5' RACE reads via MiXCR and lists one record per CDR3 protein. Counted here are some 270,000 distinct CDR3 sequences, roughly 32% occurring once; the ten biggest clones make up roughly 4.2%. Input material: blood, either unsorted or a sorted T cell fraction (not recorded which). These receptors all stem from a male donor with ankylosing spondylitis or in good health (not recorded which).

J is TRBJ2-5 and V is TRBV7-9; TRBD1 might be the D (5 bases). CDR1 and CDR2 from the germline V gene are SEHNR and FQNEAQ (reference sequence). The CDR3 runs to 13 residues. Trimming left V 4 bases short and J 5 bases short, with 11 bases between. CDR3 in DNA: TGTGCCAGCAGCTCCAGGGATTTGGAGACCCAGTACTTC. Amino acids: CASSSRDLETQYF.

The CDR3 sequence: CASSGFKGSEQFF. The CDR3 region has the DNA TGTGCCAGCAGTGGATTTAAGGGGAGTGAGCAGTTCTTC. The chain links TRBV2 to TRBJ2-1; D is possibly TRBD1 or TRBD2 (5 bases each). CDR1 is SNHLY, CDR2 FYNNEI, per germline. This CDR3 comprises 13 residues. The V end was cut by 4 bases, the J end by 9 bases, with 13 bases between.

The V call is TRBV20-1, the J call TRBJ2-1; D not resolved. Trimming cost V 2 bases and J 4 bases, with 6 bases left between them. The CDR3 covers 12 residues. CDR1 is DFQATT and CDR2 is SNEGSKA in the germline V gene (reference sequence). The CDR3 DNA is TGCAGTGCTAGAAGGGCTTACAATGAGCAGTTCTTC. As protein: CSARRAYNEQFF.

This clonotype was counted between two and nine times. CDR3: CATSRGEETQYF. In DNA form, the CDR3 reads TGTGCCACCAGCAGAGGGGAAGAGACCCAGTACTTC. This chain uses TRBV15 with TRBJ2-5, with D unclear. Per the germline V gene, CDR1 is LNHNV and CDR2 is YYDKDF (reference sequence). V lost 1 base and J 3 bases, leaving 3 bases between the germline ends. This CDR3 contains 12 residues.

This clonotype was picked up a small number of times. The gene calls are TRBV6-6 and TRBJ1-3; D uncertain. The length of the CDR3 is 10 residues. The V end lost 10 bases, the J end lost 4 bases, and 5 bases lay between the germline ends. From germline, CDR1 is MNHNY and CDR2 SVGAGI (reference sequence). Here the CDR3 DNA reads TGTGCCACACGAGGAAACACCATATATTTT. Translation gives CATRGNTIYF.

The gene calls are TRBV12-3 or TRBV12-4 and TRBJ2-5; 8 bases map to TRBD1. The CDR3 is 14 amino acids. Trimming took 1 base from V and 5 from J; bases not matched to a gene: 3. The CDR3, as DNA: TGTGCCAGCAGTTTAGGGACAGGGTGGGAGACCCAGTACTTC. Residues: CASSLGTGWETQYF.

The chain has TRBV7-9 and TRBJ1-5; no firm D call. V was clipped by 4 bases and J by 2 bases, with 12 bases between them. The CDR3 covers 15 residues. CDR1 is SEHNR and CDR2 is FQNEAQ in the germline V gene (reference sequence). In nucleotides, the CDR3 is TGTGCCAGCAGCTCGTCGTCGGTTGGCAATCAGCCCCAGCATTTT. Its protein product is CASSSSSVGNQPQHF.

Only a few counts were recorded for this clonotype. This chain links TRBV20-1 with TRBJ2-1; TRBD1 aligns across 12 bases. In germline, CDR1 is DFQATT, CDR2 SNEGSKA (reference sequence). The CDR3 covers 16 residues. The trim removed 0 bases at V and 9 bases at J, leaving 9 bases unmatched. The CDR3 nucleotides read TGCAGTGCTAGAGATTGGTCGGGACAGGGGGCAGTTGAGCAGTTCTTC. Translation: CSARDWSGQGAVEQFF.

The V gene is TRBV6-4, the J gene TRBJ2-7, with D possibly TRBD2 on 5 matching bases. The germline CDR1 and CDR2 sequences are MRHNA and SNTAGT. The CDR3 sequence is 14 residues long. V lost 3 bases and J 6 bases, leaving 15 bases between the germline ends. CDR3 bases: TGTGCCAGCAGTGATCGGCGGGTTGATGGCGAGCAGTACTTC. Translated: CASSDRRVDGEQYF.

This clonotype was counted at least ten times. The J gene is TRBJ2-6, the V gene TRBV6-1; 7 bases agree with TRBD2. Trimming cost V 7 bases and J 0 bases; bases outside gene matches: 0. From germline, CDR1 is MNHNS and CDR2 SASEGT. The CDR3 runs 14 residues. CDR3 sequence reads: CASKRDSGANVLTF. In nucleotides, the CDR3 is TGTGCCAGCAAGCGGGACTCTGGGGCCAACGTCCTGACTTTC.

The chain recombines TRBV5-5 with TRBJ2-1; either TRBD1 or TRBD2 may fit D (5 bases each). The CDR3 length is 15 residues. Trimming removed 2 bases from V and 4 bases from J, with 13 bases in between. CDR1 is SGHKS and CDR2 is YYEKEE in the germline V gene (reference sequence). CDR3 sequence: CASSFDGGPYNEQFF. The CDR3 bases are TGTGCCAGCAGCTTTGATGGGGGACCATACAATGAGCAGTTCTTC.

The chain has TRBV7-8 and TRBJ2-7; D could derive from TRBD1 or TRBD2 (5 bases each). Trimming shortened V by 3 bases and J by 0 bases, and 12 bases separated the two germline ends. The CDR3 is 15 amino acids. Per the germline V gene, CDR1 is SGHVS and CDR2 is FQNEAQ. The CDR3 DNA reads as TGTGCCAGCAGCTTTGAGGGGTGCTGCTCCTACGAGCAGTACTTC. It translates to CASSFEGCCSYEQYF.

The CDR3 DNA is TGTGCCAGCAGCTTAGTGTCGGGTGATGGCTACACCTTC. Amino acid sequence: CASSLVSGDGYTF. The chain carries TRBV7-6 and TRBJ1-2, with D unresolved. Looked up from germline, CDR1 is SGHVS and CDR2 is FNYEAQ. CDR3 size: 13 residues. V dropped 1 base and J dropped 6 bases, with 9 bases sitting between them. The whole variable domain, filled in from reference TRBV7-6 and TRBJ1-2, reads GAGVSQSPRYKVTKRGQDVALRCDPISGHVSLYWYRQALGQGPEFLTYFNYEAQQDKSGLPNDRFSAERPEGSISTLTIQRTEQRDSAMYRCASSLVSGDGYTFGSGTRLTVV.

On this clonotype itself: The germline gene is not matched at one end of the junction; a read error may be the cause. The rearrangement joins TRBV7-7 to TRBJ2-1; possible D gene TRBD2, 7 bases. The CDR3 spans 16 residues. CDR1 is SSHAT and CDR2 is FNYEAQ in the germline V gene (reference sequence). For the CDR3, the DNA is TGTGCTAGCAGCCGCGGCGGAGGGGGGGCCCTTGATGAGCAGTTCTTC. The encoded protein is CASSRGGGGALDEQFF.